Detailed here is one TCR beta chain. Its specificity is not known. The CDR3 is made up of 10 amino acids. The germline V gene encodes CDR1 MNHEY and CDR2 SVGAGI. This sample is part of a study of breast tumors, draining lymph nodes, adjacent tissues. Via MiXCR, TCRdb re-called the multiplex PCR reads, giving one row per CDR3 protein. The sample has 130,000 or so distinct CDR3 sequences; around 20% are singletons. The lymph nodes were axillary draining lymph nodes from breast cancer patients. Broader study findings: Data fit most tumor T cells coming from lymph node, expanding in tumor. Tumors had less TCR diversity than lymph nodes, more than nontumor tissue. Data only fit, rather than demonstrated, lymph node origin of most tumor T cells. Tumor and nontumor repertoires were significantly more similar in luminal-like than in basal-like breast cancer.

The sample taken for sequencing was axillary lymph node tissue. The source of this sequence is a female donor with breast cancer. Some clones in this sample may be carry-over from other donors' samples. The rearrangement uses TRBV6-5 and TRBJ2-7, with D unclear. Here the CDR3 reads CAVGSYEQYF. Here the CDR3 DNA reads TGTGCAGTCGGGTCCTACGAGCAGTACTTC.